The 20 T cell receptor beta chains listed next were all sequenced from one sample in a study of CD8 T cells in ankylosing spondylitis. TCRdb passed the 5' RACE reads through MiXCR, listing each CDR3 protein once. The repertoire holds 250,000 or so distinct CDR3 sequences, with about 18% as singletons. The sequenced sample consisted of blood, either unsorted or a sorted T cell fraction (not recorded which). The receptors derive from a male donor with ankylosing spondylitis or in good health (not recorded which).

V and J are TRBV20-1 and TRBJ1-2; D gene uncertain. The CDR3 spans 12 residues. Germline V gene sequence: CDR1 DFQATT, CDR2 SNEGSKA (reference sequence). Trimming left V 0 bases short and J 10 bases short, with 12 bases between. This chain's CDR3 is CSARDLGLAYTF. Here the CDR3 DNA reads TGCAGTGCTAGAGATTTAGGGCTCGCCTACACCTTC.

The J gene is TRBJ2-5, the V gene TRBV20-1, with D hard to call. The CDR3 extends over 11 amino acids. The V gene's germline CDR1 is DFQATT and CDR2 SNEGSKA (reference sequence). The V gene lost 3 bases and the J gene lost 5 bases, with 7 bases spanning the gap. Here the CDR3 reads CSARLVETQYF. CDR3 nucleotides: TGCAGTGCTAGGTTGGTGGAGACCCAGTACTTC.

The sample holds many counts of this clonotype. The chain uses TRBV20-1 and TRBJ2-1, with D possibly matching TRBD1 (5 bases). CDR1 DFQATT and CDR2 SNEGSKA come from the germline V gene (reference sequence). This CDR3 comprises 12 residues. Trimming cost V 3 bases and J 4 bases, with 7 bases left between them. DNA for the CDR3: TGCAGTGCTAGGGGGCTGTACAATGAGCAGTTCTTC. Translation gives CSARGLYNEQFF.

As to this clonotype: A far larger clone is off by one base, so a read error is likely. The chain has TRBV11-3 and TRBJ2-1, with 10 positions matching TRBD2. Per the germline V gene, CDR1 is SGHNT and CDR2 is YENEEA. V lost 5 bases to trimming and J lost 2 bases; unmatched junction nucleotides: 3. The CDR3 runs 15 residues. The CDR3 nucleotides are TGTGCCAGCAGCCCTAGCGGGAGCCCCTACAATGAGCAGTTCTTC. Residues: CASSPSGSPYNEQFF.

This clonotype came up many times. V is TRBV5-5 and J is TRBJ2-3; D uncertain. This CDR3 is built from 16 residues. Trimming took 2 bases from V and 2 from J, leaving 15 bases between them. CDR1 and CDR2 from the germline V gene are SGHKS and YYEKEE (reference sequence). CDR3 coding DNA: TGTGCCAGCAGCTTTGGGAACTCTGATAACACAGATACGCAGTATTTT. Protein: CASSFGNSDNTDTQYF.

This sequence joins TRBV29-1 and TRBJ2-2; a weak D match, TRBD2 (6 bases). Germline CDR1 reads SQVTM; CDR2 reads ANQGSEA. Trimming removed 4 bases from V and 6 bases from J, with 21 bases in between. The CDR3 runs 16 residues. The CDR3 region is CSVVRGSSGDAGELFF. CDR3 DNA sequence: TGCAGCGTTGTGAGGGGTAGTAGCGGTGACGCCGGGGAGCTGTTTTTT.

The table lists this clonotype with a few counts. The chain has TRBV18 and TRBJ1-1, with a tentative D call TRBD1 (5 bases). The CDR3 extends over 14 amino acids. Germline values: CDR1 KGHSH, CDR2 LQKENI. The V end was cut by 3 bases, the J end by 6 bases, with 14 bases between. The CDR3 region is CASSPAGGRAEAFF. The CDR3 nucleotides are TGTGCCAGCTCACCTGCCGGGGGACGGGCTGAAGCTTTCTTT.

CDR3 DNA: TGTGCCAGCAAGGGTCGGGGTTTTGAGCAGTTCTTC. It translates to CASKGRGFEQFF. The chain has TRBV2 and TRBJ2-1; possible D gene TRBD2, 5 bases. The CDR3 covers 12 residues. Germline V gene data show CDR1 as SNHLY and CDR2 as FYNNEI. The germline V and J ends were trimmed by 7 bases and 9 bases, with 13 bases remaining between them. The variable domain in full, with the rest retrieved from reference TRBV2 and TRBJ2-1, is EPEVTQTPSHQVTQMGQEVILRCVPISNHLYFYWYRQILGQKVEFLVSFYNNEISEKSEIFDDQFSVERPDGSNFTLKIRSTKLEDSAMYFCASKGRGFEQFFGPGTRLTVL.

The CDR3 reads CSGKRGDEQFF. The CDR3 region has the DNA TGCAGCGGTAAGCGGGGGGATGAGCAGTTCTTC. V usage is TRBV29-1 and J usage is TRBJ2-1; 9 bases match TRBD2. CDR1 SQVTM and CDR2 ANQGSEA come from the germline V gene. The CDR3 runs to 11 residues. V lost 7 bases, J lost 8 bases, and 3 bases stayed unmatched.

The rearrangement links TRBV9 to TRBJ2-3, with 7 nucleotides matching TRBD2. V trimming: 4 bases; J trimming: 4 bases; junction bases outside the gene matches: 6. The V gene's germline CDR1 is SGDLS and CDR2 YYNGEE. The CDR3 has 14 residues. Written as DNA, the CDR3 is TGTGCCAGCAGCCCCTCGGGAGGTCCAGATACGCAGTATTTT. It is translated as CASSPSGGPDTQYF.

The V and J genes are TRBV12-3 or TRBV12-4 and TRBJ2-7, with 10 bases fitting TRBD2. V gave up 5 bases and J gave up 0 bases; unmatched junction bases: 4. The length of the CDR3 is 15 residues. CDR3 residues: CASSVSGGSSYEQYF. The DNA of the CDR3 is TGTGCCAGCAGTGTTAGCGGGGGGAGCTCCTACGAGCAGTACTTC.

This clonotype was seen only a few times. The chain joins TRBV2 to TRBJ2-1; TRBD1 matches at 8 bases. After removal of 4 bases from V and 9 bases from J, the junction contained 2 bases not matched to a gene. The CDR3 length is 12 residues. Germline assignment: CDR1 SNHLY and CDR2 FYNNEI. This chain's CDR3 is CASSGQGSEQFF. The CDR3, as DNA: TGTGCCAGCAGTGGACAGGGGTCTGAGCAGTTCTTC.

This clonotype appeared a few times. The rearrangement uses TRBV4-3 and TRBJ1-1; 8 positions agree with TRBD1. With 0 bases clipped from V and 6 bases from J, the junction kept 6 bases outside the gene matches. This CDR3 has 15 residues. Looked up from germline, CDR1 is LGHNA and CDR2 is YSLEER. CDR3 region: CASSQERQGSAEAFF. The CDR3 bases are TGCGCCAGCAGCCAAGAACGACAGGGGTCCGCTGAAGCTTTCTTT.

This clonotype was observed many times. One end of the junction fails to match germline, which may point to a read error. The chain uses TRBV9 and TRBJ1-3; D call uncertain. CDR1 and CDR2 (germline): SGDLS, YYNGEE. The CDR3 runs to 14 residues. For the CDR3, the DNA is TGTGCCAGCAGCGCCACGGGCCACATAAACGCCATATATTTT. Translation gives CASSATGHINAIYF.

The chain links TRBV4-1 to TRBJ2-7; 8 nucleotides agree with TRBD1. The ends lost 4 bases at V and 2 bases at J; junction bases unmatched: 7. This CDR3 has 15 residues. Germline loops: CDR1 MGHRA, CDR2 YSYEKL. CDR3 sequence reads: CASSRNSGQAYEQYF. The DNA for the CDR3 is TGCGCCAGCAGCCGAAACTCGGGACAGGCCTACGAGCAGTACTTC.

V gene TRBV2 combines with J gene TRBJ1-2; D is unresolved. The CDR3 spans 12 residues. Trimming left V 3 bases short and J 7 bases short, with 9 bases between. The germline CDR1 and CDR2 sequences are SNHLY and FYNNEI. The CDR3 spells CASSDFYGGYTF. CDR3 DNA: TGTGCCAGCAGTGATTTCTACGGTGGCTACACCTTC.

In this sample, this clonotype turned up a few times. V usage is TRBV6-1 and J usage is TRBJ1-2; the match to TRBD1 covers 9 bases. Germline V gene sequence: CDR1 MNHNS, CDR2 SASEGT. Germline trimming cut 7 bases from V and 7 bases from J; bases unmatched to any gene: 19. CDR3 length: 17 amino acids. The DNA for the CDR3 is TGTGCCAGCAACCGAGACGCCGAACCACAGGGGGCAATTGGCTACACCTTC. This sequence encodes CASNRDAEPQGAIGYTF.

This clonotype was seen only a few times. V gene TRBV10-2 combines with J gene TRBJ2-5, with TRBD1 matching 8 bases. The CDR3 contains 14 residues. Germline V lookup: CDR1 WSHSY, CDR2 SAAADI. Trimming removed 8 bases from V and 6 bases from J; junction bases left unmatched: 11. CDR3 region: CASLGDRGRKTQYF. Written as DNA, the CDR3 is TGCGCCAGCTTAGGTGACAGGGGTAGGAAGACCCAGTACTTC.

This CDR3 is CASSLDGVAYEQYF. The CDR3 bases are TGCGCCAGCAGCTTGGATGGGGTCGCCTACGAGCAGTACTTC. This chain connects TRBV5-1 to TRBJ2-7; D not certain. The CDR3 is 14 residues long. V lost 0 bases and J lost 2, with 9 bases in between. Germline V gene lookup returns CDR1 SGHRS and CDR2 YFSETQ. Full variable domain (outside the CDR3, taken from reference TRBV5-1 and TRBJ2-7): KAGVTQTPRYLIKTRGQQVTLSCSPISGHRSVSWYQQTPGQGLQFLFEYFSETQRNKGNFPGRFSGRQFSNSRSEMNVSTLELGDSALYLCASSLDGVAYEQYFGPGTRLTVT.

This clonotype appeared a single time. The chain couples TRBV18 to TRBJ2-1; TRBD2 agrees at 8 bases. CDR1 is KGHSH, CDR2 LQKENI, per germline. The trim removed 4 bases at V and 9 bases at J, leaving 14 bases unmatched. The CDR3 loop spans 16 amino acids. CDR3 nucleotides: TGTGCCAGCTCACTGAACCTCTTGGCGGGAGGCGGTGAGCAGTTCTTC. The encoded protein is CASSLNLLAGGGEQFF. The whole variable domain, remainder taken from reference TRBV18 and TRBJ2-1, is NAGVMQNPRHLVRRRGQEARLRCSPMKGHSHVYWYRQLPEEGLKFMVYLQKENIIDESGMPKERFSAEFPKEGPSILRIQQVVRGDSAAYFCASSLNLLAGGGEQFFGPGTRLTVL.